The next 19 T cell receptor beta chains were all read from a single sample in a study of shared clonotypes between healthy human individuals. Some clones are missing from TCRdb's copy, which holds only in-frame ones; the method was immunoSEQ multiplex PCR. This table holds about 380,000 clones, about 97% found once. Input material: memory CD8+ T cells sorted from blood. Subset in this sample: CD45RO+ cells pooled with CCR7-negative TemRA cells. The receptors originated from a man younger than 40 in good health.

Here the CDR3 DNA reads TGTGCCAGCAGCCGGAATTCACCCCTCCACTTT. As protein: CASSRNSPLHF. V gene TRBV5-6 combines with J gene TRBJ1-6; D not certain. This CDR3 is built from 11 residues. Germline lookup yields CDR1 SGHDT and CDR2 YYEEEE. V was cut by 4 bases and J by 7 bases, with 3 bases left in between.

This chain uses TRBV10-3 with TRBJ1-1; D is undetermined. V lost 4 bases, J lost 5 bases, and 11 bases lay in between. Germline V gene sequence: CDR1 ENHRY, CDR2 SYGVKD. The CDR3 extends over 13 amino acids. The CDR3 reads CAISVKGETEAFF. The CDR3 DNA reads as TGTGCCATCAGTGTGAAGGGTGAGACTGAAGCTTTCTTT.

The rearrangement links TRBV29-1 to TRBJ2-7, with TRBD2 as a possible D gene (6 bases). Trimming pared 6 bases from V and 5 bases from J, leaving 17 bases between. CDR3 length: 13 residues. Germline V gene data show CDR1 as SQVTM and CDR2 as ANQGSEA. The CDR3 bases are TGCAGCGTGATGGGACTTCAAAGCCACGAGCAGTACTTC. Amino acids: CSVMGLQSHEQYF.

The chain is built from TRBV4-2 and TRBJ2-3; D might be TRBD1 or TRBD2, each matching 5 bases. The V gene lost 2 bases and the J gene lost 6 bases, with 9 bases spanning the gap. This CDR3 is built from 13 residues. Germline V gene lookup returns CDR1 LGHNA and CDR2 YNFKEQ. For the CDR3, the DNA is TGTGCCAGCAGCCAACTAGGGGAGGATACGCAGTATTTT. Amino acid sequence: CASSQLGEDTQYF.

The chain uses TRBV5-3 and TRBJ1-1; 9 bases are shared with TRBD1. TRBV5-3 is treated as an ORF (open reading frame) with a function not yet certain. The CDR3 runs 15 residues. The J segment lost 3 bases and the V segment lost 4 bases, leaving 7 bases of the junction unmatched. CDR3 region: CARSGWTGEDTEAFF. The CDR3 DNA follows: TGTGCCAGAAGCGGATGGACAGGGGAAGACACTGAAGCTTTCTTT.

V is TRBV30 and J is TRBJ1-1; D might be TRBD1 (5 bases). V lost 4 bases, J lost 7 bases, and 10 bases lay in between. The CDR3 has 11 residues. Germline CDR1 GTSNPN, CDR2 SVGIG (reference sequence). The CDR3 is CAWTGRSEAFF. The CDR3 coding sequence is TGTGCCTGGACAGGGAGGAGTGAAGCTTTCTTT.

This clone showed up just once. Other DNA sequences in the same sample also yield this CDR3. The J gene is TRBJ1-3, the V gene TRBV5-1; D is unresolved. The germline CDR1 and CDR2 sequences are SGHRS and YFSETQ. V lost 0 bases to trimming and J lost 1 base, with 5 bases between them. This CDR3 contains 14 residues. CDR3 DNA sequence: TGCGCCAGCAGCTTGGAAGGTTCTGGAAACACCATATATTTT. Residues: CASSLEGSGNTIYF.

The rearrangement joins TRBV30 to TRBJ1-4, with 7 nucleotides matching TRBD1. The CDR3 is made up of 15 amino acids. Trimming removed 2 bases from V and 5 bases from J; junction bases left unmatched: 8. Germline V gives CDR1 GTSNPN, CDR2 SVGIG (reference sequence). This CDR3 is CAWSITTGRNEKLFF. CDR3 in DNA: TGTGCCTGGAGTATTACGACAGGGAGGAATGAAAAACTGTTTTTT.

The chain carries TRBV4-2 and TRBJ2-5; TRBD2 matches at 8 bases. The trim removed 0 bases at V and 1 base at J, leaving 10 bases unmatched. The CDR3 loop spans 18 amino acids. Germline V lookup: CDR1 LGHNA, CDR2 YNFKEQ. CDR3 coding DNA: TGTGCCAGCAGCCAAGAGGATATCGGGAGGGCCCCCCAAGAGACCCAGTACTTC. Its protein product is CASSQEDIGRAPQETQYF.

The chain carries TRBV5-1 and TRBJ1-5; 8 bases are shared with TRBD1. CDR3 length: 22 amino acids. V was pared by 0 bases and J by 1 base, with 21 bases of the junction left unmatched. The germline CDR1 and CDR2 sequences are SGHRS and YFSETQ. The CDR3 nucleotides read TGCGCCAGCAGCTTGGAAAGGGGGCAGGGGGCGCAGGAAGGGGTCAGCAATCAGCCCCAGCATTTT. Amino acid sequence: CASSLERGQGAQEGVSNQPQHF. The whole variable domain, filled in from reference TRBV5-1 and TRBJ1-5, reads KAGVTQTPRYLIKTRGQQVTLSCSPISGHRSVSWYQQTPGQGLQFLFEYFSETQRNKGNFPGRFSGRQFSNSRSEMNVSTLELGDSALYLCASSLERGQGAQEGVSNQPQHFGDGTRLSIL.

This clone has only one observation. The chain links TRBV5-5 to TRBJ2-3; the match to TRBD2 covers 15 bases. CDR1 and CDR2 from the germline V gene are SGHKS and YYEKEE (reference sequence). CDR3 size: 17 residues. V shed 4 bases and J 2 bases; nucleotides not matched to a gene: 5. In DNA form, the CDR3 reads TGTGCCAGCAGCACCGGGACTAGCGGGAGGTACACAGATACGCAGTATTTT. The encoded protein is CASSTGTSGRYTDTQYF. Full variable domain (rest looked up from reference TRBV5-5 and TRBJ2-3): DAGVTQSPTHLIKTRGQQVTLRCSPISGHKSVSWYQQVLGQGPQFIFQYYEKEERGRGNFPDRFSARQFPNYSSELNVNALLLGDSALYLCASSTGTSGRYTDTQYFGPGTRLTVL.

The rearrangement joins TRBV4-1 to TRBJ2-2; D is undetermined. Germline CDR1 and CDR2: MGHRA and YSYEKL. V lost 1 base and J lost 0, with 6 bases in between. The CDR3 totals 15 residues. CDR3 amino acids: CASSQVQANTGELFF. The CDR3 DNA follows: TGCGCCAGCAGCCAAGTACAAGCGAACACCGGGGAGCTGTTTTTT.

V and J are TRBV4-1 and TRBJ2-1, with 13 positions matching TRBD2. The germline CDR1 and CDR2 sequences are MGHRA and YSYEKL. The CDR3 consists of 15 residues. The junction had 1 base not matched to a gene; V was cut back by 2 bases and J by 6 bases. CDR3 sequence reads: CASSQTSGRANEQFF. The CDR3 DNA reads as TGCGCCAGCAGCCAAACTAGCGGGAGGGCCAATGAGCAGTTCTTC.

In this sample, this clone turned up once. The J gene is TRBJ2-7, the V gene TRBV29-1; D may be TRBD2 (7 bases). This CDR3 contains 12 residues. Trimming left V 4 bases short and J 5 bases short, with 12 bases between. CDR1 and CDR2 from the germline V gene are SQVTM and ANQGSEA. CDR3 DNA sequence: TGCAGCGTTGCCCGCGGGGGCCACGAGCAGTACTTC. Translated: CSVARGGHEQYF.

V usage is TRBV4-2 and J usage is TRBJ2-7; 8 bases are shared with TRBD2. This CDR3 has 14 residues. Losses at the gene ends were 3 bases for V and 3 bases for J; bases not matched to a gene: 4. CDR1 LGHNA and CDR2 YNFKEQ come from the germline V gene. The CDR3 loop is CASSQAGGVYEQYF. Written as DNA, the CDR3 is TGTGCCAGCAGCCAGGCGGGAGGCGTCTACGAGCAGTACTTC.

The rearrangement links TRBV2 to TRBJ2-1, with D possibly being TRBD1 (5 bases). The V end lost 4 bases, the J end lost 10 bases, and 11 bases lay between the germline ends. This CDR3 has 12 amino acids. Germline V CDR1 and CDR2: SNHLY, FYNNEI. CDR3 bases: TGTGCCAGCAGTGCACAGACAGAAGAGCAGTTCTTC. It translates to CASSAQTEEQFF. The variable domain in full, with the rest retrieved from reference TRBV2 and TRBJ2-1, is EPEVTQTPSHQVTQMGQEVILRCVPISNHLYFYWYRQILGQKVEFLVSFYNNEISEKSEIFDDQFSVERPDGSNFTLKIRSTKLEDSAMYFCASSAQTEEQFFGPGTRLTVL.

V gene TRBV10-3 combines with J gene TRBJ2-1; TRBD2 agrees at 13 bases. In germline, CDR1 is ENHRY, CDR2 SYGVKD. After removal of 11 bases from V and 0 bases from J, the junction contained 13 bases not matched to a gene. The CDR3 covers 18 residues. The CDR3 DNA sequence: TGTGCCTTCCTACCCGGGACTAGCGGGGCCAGCTCCTACAATGAGCAGTTCTTC. Protein: CAFLPGTSGASSYNEQFF.

This clone was detected once. The chain recombines TRBV18 with TRBJ1-2; 9 bases map to TRBD1. The CDR3 contains 14 residues. V lost 5 bases to trimming and J lost 2 bases; unmatched junction nucleotides: 3. Germline values: CDR1 KGHSH, CDR2 LQKENI. This CDR3 is CASSEDRGNYGYTF. CDR3 bases: TGTGCCAGCTCAGAGGACAGGGGCAACTATGGCTACACCTTC.

The chain joins TRBV19 to TRBJ2-1; 7 bases align to TRBD1. Trimming cost V 2 bases and J 5 bases; bases outside gene matches: 12. CDR3 length: 17 amino acids. Germline CDR1 reads LNHDA; CDR2 reads SQIVND (reference sequence). The CDR3 region has the DNA TGTGCCAGTAGTATAACAGGGGTAGGGGGAAGCCACAATGAGCAGTTCTTC. Translation gives CASSITGVGGSHNEQFF.